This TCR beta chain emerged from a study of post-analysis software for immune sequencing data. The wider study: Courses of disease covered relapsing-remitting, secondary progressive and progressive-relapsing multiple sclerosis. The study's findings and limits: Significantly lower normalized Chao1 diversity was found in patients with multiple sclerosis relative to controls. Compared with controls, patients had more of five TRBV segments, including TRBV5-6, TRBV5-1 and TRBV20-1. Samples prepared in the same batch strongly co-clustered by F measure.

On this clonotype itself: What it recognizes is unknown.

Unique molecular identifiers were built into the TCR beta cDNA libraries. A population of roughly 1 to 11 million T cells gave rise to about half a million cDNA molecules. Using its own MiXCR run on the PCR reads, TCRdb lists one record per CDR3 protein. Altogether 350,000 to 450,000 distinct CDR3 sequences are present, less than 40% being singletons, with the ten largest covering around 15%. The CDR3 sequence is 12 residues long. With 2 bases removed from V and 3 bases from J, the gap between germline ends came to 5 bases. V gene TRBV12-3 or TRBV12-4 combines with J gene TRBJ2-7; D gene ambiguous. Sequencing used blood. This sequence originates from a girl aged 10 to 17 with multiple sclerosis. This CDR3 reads CASSLRVYEQYF. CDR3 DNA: TGTGCCAGCAGTTTAAGAGTCTACGAGCAGTACTTC.